Listed below are T cell receptor beta chains from one sample, sequenced in a study of cytomegalovirus exposure and HLA in healthy donors. Measured with immunoSEQ multiplex PCR; TCRdb has only the in-frame clones, and not every one. There are 150,000 to 180,000 clones in the sample; roughly three quarters occur only once, and less than 10% lies in the top ten. Source material: PBMCs. These receptors all come from a man aged 25 to 40 in good health and CMV-seropositive. CDR3s include the opening cysteine and the closing phenylalanine or tryptophan. D genes are given only for firm matches. Clone size is stated in some rows and not others, as once, few, many or a class when expanded.

>TRBV7-9|NA|NA|TRBJ2-7
CASRPTNSYEQYF
TGTGCCAGCAGGCCAACTAACTCCTACGAGCAGTACTTC
>TRBV6-5|TRBD2|once|TRBJ2-1
CASNLAESSYNEQFF
TGTGCCAGCAACCTAGCGGAGAGCTCCTACAATGAGCAGTTCTTC
>TRBV29-1|TRBD1|NA|TRBJ2-7
CSVRTGYPYEQYF
TGCAGCGTTCGGACAGGGTACCCCTACGAGCAGTACTTC
>TRBV14|TRBD1|NA|TRBJ2-7
CASSPLGQGTYEQYF
TGTGCCAGCAGCCCACTCGGACAGGGGACGTACGAGCAGTACTTC
>TRBV7-3|TRBD2|NA|TRBJ2-3
CASSLGGGGTDTQYF
TGTGCCAGCAGCTTGGGGGGAGGGGGCACAGATACGCAGTATTTT
>TRBV4-2|NA|NA|TRBJ1-5
CASSQGSAVLYRNQPQHF
TGTGCCAGCAGCCAAGGGTCAGCGGTCCTTTATCGCAATCAGCCCCAGCATTTT
>TRBV10-3|TRBD2|once|TRBJ2-1
CAIRGESGISYNEQFF
TGTGCCATCAGGGGGGAGAGCGGGATCTCCTACAATGAGCAGTTCTTC
>TRBV9|NA|NA|TRBJ2-7
CASSVSGLINEQYF
TGTGCCAGCAGCGTTTCCGGGTTAATCAACGAGCAGTACTTC
>TRBV5-1|NA|once|TRBJ1-2
CASSFQDSNYGYTF
TGCGCCAGCAGCTTTCAGGATTCTAACTATGGCTACACCTTC
>TRBV4-1|NA|NA|TRBJ1-2
CASSQPTHGSGGYTF
TGCGCCAGCAGCCAACCGACTCATGGGTCTGGAGGCTACACCTTC